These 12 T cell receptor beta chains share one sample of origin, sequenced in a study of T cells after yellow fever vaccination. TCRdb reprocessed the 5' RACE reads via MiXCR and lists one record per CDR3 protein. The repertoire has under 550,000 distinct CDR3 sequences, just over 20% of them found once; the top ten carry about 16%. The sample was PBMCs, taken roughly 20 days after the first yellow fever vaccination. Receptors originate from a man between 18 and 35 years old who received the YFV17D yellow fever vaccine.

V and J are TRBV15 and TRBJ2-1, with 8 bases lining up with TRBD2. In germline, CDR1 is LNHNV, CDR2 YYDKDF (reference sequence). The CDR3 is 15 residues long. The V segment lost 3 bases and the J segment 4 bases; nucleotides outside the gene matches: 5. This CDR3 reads CATSSLGGAYNEQFF. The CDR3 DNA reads TGTGCCACCAGCAGCCTCGGGGGGGCTTACAATGAGCAGTTCTTC. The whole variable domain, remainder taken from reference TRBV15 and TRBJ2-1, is DAMVIQNPRYQVTQFGKPVTLSCSQTLNHNVMYWYQQKSSQAPKLLFHYYDKDFNNEADTPDNFQSRRPNTSFCFLDIRSPGLGDTAMYLCATSSLGGAYNEQFFGPGTRLTVL.

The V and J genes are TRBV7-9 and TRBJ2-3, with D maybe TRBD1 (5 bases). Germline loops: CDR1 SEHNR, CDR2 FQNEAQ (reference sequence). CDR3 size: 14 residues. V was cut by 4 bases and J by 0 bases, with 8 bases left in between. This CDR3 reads CASSWTTSTDTQYF. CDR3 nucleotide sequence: TGTGCCAGCAGCTGGACAACTAGCACAGATACGCAGTATTTT. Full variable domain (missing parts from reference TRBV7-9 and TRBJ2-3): DTGVSQNPRHKITKRGQNVTFRCDPISEHNRLYWYRQTLGQGPEFLTYFQNEAQLEKSRLLSDRFSAERPKGSFSTLEIQRTEQGDSAMYLCASSWTTSTDTQYFGPGTRLTVL.

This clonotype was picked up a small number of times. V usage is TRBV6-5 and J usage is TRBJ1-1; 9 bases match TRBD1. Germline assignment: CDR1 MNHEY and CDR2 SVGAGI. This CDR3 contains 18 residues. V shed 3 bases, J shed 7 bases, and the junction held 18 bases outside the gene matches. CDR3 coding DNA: TGTGCCAGCAGTTATCGAACGGGGGGGACAGGGACCGGGTTTGAAGCTTTCTTT. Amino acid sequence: CASSYRTGGTGTGFEAFF.

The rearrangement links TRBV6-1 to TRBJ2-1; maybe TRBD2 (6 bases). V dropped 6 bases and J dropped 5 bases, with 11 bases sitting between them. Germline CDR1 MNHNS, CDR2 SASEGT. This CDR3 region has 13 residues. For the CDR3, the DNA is TGTGCCAGCAGGGGACTTTTACACAATGAGCAGTTCTTC. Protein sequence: CASRGLLHNEQFF.

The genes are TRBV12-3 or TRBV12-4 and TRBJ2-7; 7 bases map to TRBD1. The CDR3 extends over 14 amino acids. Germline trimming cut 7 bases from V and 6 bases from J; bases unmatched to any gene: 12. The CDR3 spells CASTPYDRVGEQYF. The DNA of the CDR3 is TGTGCCAGCACCCCTTACGACAGGGTAGGCGAGCAGTACTTC.

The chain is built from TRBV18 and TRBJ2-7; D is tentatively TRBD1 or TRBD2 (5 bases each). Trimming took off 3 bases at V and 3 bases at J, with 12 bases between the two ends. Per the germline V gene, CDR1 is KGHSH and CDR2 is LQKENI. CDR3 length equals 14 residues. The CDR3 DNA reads TGTGCCAGCTCACCCCAGGGAGACGGCTACGAGCAGTACTTC. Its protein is CASSPQGDGYEQYF.

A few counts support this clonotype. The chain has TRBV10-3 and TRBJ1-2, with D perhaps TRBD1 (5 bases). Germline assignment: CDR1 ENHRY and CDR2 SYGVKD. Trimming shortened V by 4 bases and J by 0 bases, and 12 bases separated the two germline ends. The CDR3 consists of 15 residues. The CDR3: CAISGDGLTNYGYTF. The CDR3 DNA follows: TGTGCCATCAGTGGGGACGGCCTTACTAACTATGGCTACACCTTC.

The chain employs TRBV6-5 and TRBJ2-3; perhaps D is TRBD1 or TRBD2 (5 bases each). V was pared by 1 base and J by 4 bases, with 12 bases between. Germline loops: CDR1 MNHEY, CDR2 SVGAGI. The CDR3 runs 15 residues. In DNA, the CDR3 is TGTGCCAGCAGTTACTGGGGGTTTAGTGCAGATACGCAGTATTTT. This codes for CASSYWGFSADTQYF.

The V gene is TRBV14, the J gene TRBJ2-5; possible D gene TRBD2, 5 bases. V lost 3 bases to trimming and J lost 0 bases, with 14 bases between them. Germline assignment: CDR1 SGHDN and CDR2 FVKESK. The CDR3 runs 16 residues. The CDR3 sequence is CASSHSDFWYQETQYF. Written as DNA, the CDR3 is TGTGCCAGCAGCCACTCGGACTTTTGGTACCAAGAGACCCAGTACTTC.

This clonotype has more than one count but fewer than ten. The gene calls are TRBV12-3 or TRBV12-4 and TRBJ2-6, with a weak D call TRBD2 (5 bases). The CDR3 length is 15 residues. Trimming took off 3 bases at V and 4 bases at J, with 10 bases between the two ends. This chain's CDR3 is CASSFTGFGANVLTF. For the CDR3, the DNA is TGTGCCAGCAGTTTCACGGGGTTCGGGGCCAACGTCCTGACTTTC.

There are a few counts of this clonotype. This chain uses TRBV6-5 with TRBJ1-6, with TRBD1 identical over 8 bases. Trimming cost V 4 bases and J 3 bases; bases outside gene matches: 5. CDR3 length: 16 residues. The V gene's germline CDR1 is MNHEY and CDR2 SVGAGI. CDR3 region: CASSSDRAYYNSPLHF. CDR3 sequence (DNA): TGTGCCAGCAGTTCGGACAGGGCCTACTATAATTCACCCCTCCACTTT.

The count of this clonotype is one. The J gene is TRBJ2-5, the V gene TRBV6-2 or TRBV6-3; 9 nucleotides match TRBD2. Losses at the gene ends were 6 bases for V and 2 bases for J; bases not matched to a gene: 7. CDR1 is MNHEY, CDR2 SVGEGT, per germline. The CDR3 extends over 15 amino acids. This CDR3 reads CASSLAGWKQETQYF. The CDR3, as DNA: TGTGCCAGCAGCCTAGCGGGGTGGAAACAAGAGACCCAGTACTTC.